Each of the 17 T cell receptor beta chains below was sequenced from the same sample in a study of cytomegalovirus exposure and HLA in healthy donors. The PCR ran on 60 Vbeta and 13 Jbeta primers. TCRdb's copy holds only in-frame clones and misses some; the assay was immunoSEQ multiplex PCR. The repertoire holds around 200,000 clones, with over 80% as singletons. The sequencing sample was made of PBMCs. The receptors were gathered from a man aged 50 or older in good health and CMV-seronegative.

This chain joins TRBV4-3 and TRBJ2-1; D is possibly TRBD1 (6 bases). Germline assignment: CDR1 LGHNA and CDR2 YSLEER. The CDR3 loop spans 16 amino acids. V dropped 0 bases and J dropped 0 bases, with 9 bases sitting between them. The CDR3 protein is CASSQDGGNSYNEQFF. In DNA, the CDR3 is TGCGCCAGCAGCCAAGATGGGGGCAACTCCTACAATGAGCAGTTCTTC.

The gene calls are TRBV5-6 and TRBJ1-4; the match to TRBD1 covers 11 bases. Germline V gives CDR1 SGHDT, CDR2 YYEEEE. The junction had 4 bases not matched to a gene; V was cut back by 2 bases and J by 7 bases. This CDR3 comprises 15 residues. The chain's CDR3 is CASSFLGTGGEKLFF. The CDR3 DNA reads TGTGCCAGCAGCTTCCTCGGGACAGGGGGTGAAAAACTGTTTTTT.

The V gene is TRBV7-2, the J gene TRBJ2-6; D uncertain. The V gene lost 5 bases and the J gene lost 4 bases, with 6 bases spanning the gap. Germline values: CDR1 SGHTA, CDR2 FQGNSA. CDR3 size: 13 residues. The CDR3 sequence: CASSVRGANVLTF. The DNA for the CDR3 is TGTGCCAGCAGCGTACGGGGGGCCAACGTCCTGACTTTC.

The chain is built from TRBV4-1 and TRBJ1-4; TRBD1 might be the D (5 bases). This CDR3 region has 15 residues. CDR1 MGHRA and CDR2 YSYEKL come from the germline V gene. Between the trimmed V and J ends, which lost 0 bases and 10 bases, there was a span of 15 bases. The CDR3 DNA reads TGCGCCAGCAGCCAAGAATCTGGGGACTGGGGAAAACTGTTTTTT. It codes for CASSQESGDWGKLFF.

The chain has TRBV7-3 and TRBJ1-1; 8 nucleotides align to TRBD1. V gave up 5 bases and J gave up 4 bases; unmatched junction bases: 3. CDR3 length equals 13 residues. Germline-derived CDR1 and CDR2 are SGHTA and FQGTGA. The CDR3 sequence is CASSLGTGTEAFF. The CDR3 DNA is TGTGCCAGCAGCCTAGGGACAGGCACTGAAGCTTTCTTT.

This chain joins TRBV27 and TRBJ2-3; TRBD2 matches at 10 bases. The V and J ends lost 3 bases and 1 base, in that order; junction bases with no gene match: 19. CDR1 is MNHEY, CDR2 SMNVEV, per germline (reference sequence). CDR3 length: 21 amino acids. In DNA, the CDR3 is TGTGCCAGCAGTTTGCTACCCCACTCTAGCGGGAGAGTGGCGCGCACAGATACGCAGTATTTT. As protein: CASSLLPHSSGRVARTDTQYF.

The chain joins TRBV7-2 to TRBJ2-7, with 8 bases lining up with TRBD2. CDR1 is SGHTA and CDR2 is FQGNSA in the germline V gene. The CDR3 covers 15 residues. J gave up 2 bases and V 5 bases, and 8 bases lay outside the gene matches. CDR3 DNA: TGTGCCAGCAGCCCAGACACGGGAGGGCCCTACGAGCAGTACTTC. It yields the protein CASSPDTGGPYEQYF.

In DNA, the CDR3 is TGTGCCATCAGTGAGTCAGGAGCGGGAGCCTACAATGAGCAGTTCTTC. Translated, it gives CAISESGAGAYNEQFF. This chain connects TRBV10-3 to TRBJ2-1, with 8 bases fitting TRBD2. Germline V gene data show CDR1 as ENHRY and CDR2 as SYGVKD. The CDR3 totals 16 residues. V shed 0 bases and J 2 bases; nucleotides not matched to a gene: 3.

This chain links TRBV2 with TRBJ2-7, with no clear D. Germline V CDR1 and CDR2: SNHLY, FYNNEI. Trimming took off 4 bases at V and 2 bases at J, with 9 bases between the two ends. This CDR3 is built from 13 residues. The CDR3 nucleotides are TGTGCCAGCAGTGGTCTAACTACCTACGAGCAGTACTTC. Protein sequence: CASSGLTTYEQYF. Full variable domain (remainder filled in from reference TRBV2 and TRBJ2-7): EPEVTQTPSHQVTQMGQEVILRCVPISNHLYFYWYRQILGQKVEFLVSFYNNEISEKSEIFDDQFSVERPDGSNFTLKIRSTKLEDSAMYFCASSGLTTYEQYFGPGTRLTVT.

V is TRBV18 and J is TRBJ1-4; 7 nucleotides match TRBD1. This CDR3 contains 13 residues. J was trimmed by 8 bases and V by 4 bases; bases with no gene match: 4. The germline CDR1 and CDR2 sequences are KGHSH and LQKENI. The CDR3 nucleotides are TGTGCCAGCTCACGGACAGGTGGAGAAAAACTGTTTTTT. Its protein product is CASSRTGGEKLFF.

Regarding this clone: Relative to the germline gene, one junction end is altered; a read error may explain this. CDR3 DNA: TGTGCCAGTAAATCGGGCACAGGGGCACCGAACTTC. Amino acids: CASKSGTGAPNF. This chain connects TRBV6-5 to TRBJ2-7; 7 bases match TRBD1. Looked up from germline, CDR1 is MNHEY and CDR2 is SVGAGI. The CDR3 runs 12 residues.

V is TRBV5-4 and J is TRBJ1-6; TRBD1 aligns across 9 bases. The CDR3 has 15 amino acids. Germline V gene sequence: CDR1 SGHNT, CDR2 YYREEE (reference sequence). V trimming: 0 bases; J trimming: 9 bases; junction bases outside the gene matches: 4. CDR3 bases: TGTGCCAGCAGCTTGGACAGGGGGCTCGGTTCACCCCTCCACTTT. This gives the protein CASSLDRGLGSPLHF.

The chain has TRBV6-1 and TRBJ2-2; TRBD2 might be the D (5 bases). The V and J ends lost 4 bases and 5 bases respectively, with 8 bases between them. CDR1 and CDR2 (germline): MNHNS, SASEGT. The CDR3 extends over 13 amino acids. CDR3 DNA sequence: TGTGCCAGCAGTGTAGCGCAGACCGGGGAGCTGTTTTTT. Encoded protein: CASSVAQTGELFF.

This chain connects TRBV28 to TRBJ2-5; D call uncertain. Near its end, the DNA agrees better with TRBJ2-7, so the J call may be wrong. Germline lookup yields CDR1 MDHEN and CDR2 SYDVKM. The CDR3 is 14 residues long. The CDR3 nucleotides are TGTGCCAGCAGCAGCGCGAGCTTAATCTACGAGCAGTACTTC. Encoded protein: CASSSASLIYEQYF.

This clone was recorded once. This chain joins TRBV19 and TRBJ2-1; 8 bases line up with TRBD1. Germline V gives CDR1 LNHDA, CDR2 SQIVND (reference sequence). This CDR3 contains 15 residues. With 10 bases clipped from V and 3 bases from J, the junction kept 11 bases outside the gene matches. The CDR3 reads CATKLDRGFYNEQFF. Written as DNA, the CDR3 is TGTGCCACTAAACTCGACAGGGGATTCTACAATGAGCAGTTCTTC.

The V gene is TRBV25-1, the J gene TRBJ1-1; D not certain. V lost 3 bases and J lost 0, with 11 bases in between. The V gene's germline CDR1 is MGHDK and CDR2 SYGVNS. There are 15 residues in the CDR3. The CDR3: CASSDPHAVNTEAFF. The CDR3 DNA follows: TGTGCCAGCAGTGATCCCCACGCGGTGAACACTGAAGCTTTCTTT.

The rearrangement links TRBV4-1 to TRBJ1-4; a possible D gene is TRBD1 (5 bases). The CDR3 consists of 15 residues. The V and J ends lost 1 base and 6 bases respectively, with 12 bases between them. The V gene's germline CDR1 is MGHRA and CDR2 YSYEKL. The CDR3 region has the DNA TGCGCCAGCAGCCAAGCTAGGGGCGGGGATGAAAAACTGTTTTTT. The encoded protein is CASSQARGGDEKLFF.